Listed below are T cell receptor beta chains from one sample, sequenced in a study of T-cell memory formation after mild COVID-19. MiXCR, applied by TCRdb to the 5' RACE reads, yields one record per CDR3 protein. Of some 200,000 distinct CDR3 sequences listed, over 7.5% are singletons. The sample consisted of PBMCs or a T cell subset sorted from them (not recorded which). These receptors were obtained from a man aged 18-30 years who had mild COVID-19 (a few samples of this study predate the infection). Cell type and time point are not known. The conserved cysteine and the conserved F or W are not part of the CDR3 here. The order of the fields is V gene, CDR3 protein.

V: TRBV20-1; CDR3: SASPGQGMGEQY
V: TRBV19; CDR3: ASSPRQGRYYGYT
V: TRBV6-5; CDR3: ASSWDRFQPQH
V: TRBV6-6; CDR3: ASKGQALLEQY
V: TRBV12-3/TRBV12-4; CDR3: ASSLWRGGTDTQY
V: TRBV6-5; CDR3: ASMVTASSYNSPLH
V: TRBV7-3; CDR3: ASSLQRGKAGTDTQY
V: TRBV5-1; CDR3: ASSLETGVYLEAF
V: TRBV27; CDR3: ASSFMFPAGGDTQY
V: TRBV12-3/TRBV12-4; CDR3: ASSGGSGGVSYNEQF
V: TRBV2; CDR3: ASSPTRDSNSPLH
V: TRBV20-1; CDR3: CRGQDNYGYT
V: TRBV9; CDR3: ASSVRPRDKTYEQY
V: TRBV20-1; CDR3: SANRGAAGNTIY
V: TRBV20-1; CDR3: SAAGGYLRETQY
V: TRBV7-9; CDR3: ASSVRGLGALF
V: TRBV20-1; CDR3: SAIGGNTIY
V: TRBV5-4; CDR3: ASSLGLDPYEQY
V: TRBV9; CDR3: ASSVVGAGGLYNEQF
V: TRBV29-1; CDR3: SVTGLAGGDEQF
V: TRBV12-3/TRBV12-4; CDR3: ASSLWGTEETQY
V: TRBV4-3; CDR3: ASSQGAASQRNSPLH
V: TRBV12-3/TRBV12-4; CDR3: ASTAGLAGQETQY
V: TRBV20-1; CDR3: SARGGSLNTEAF
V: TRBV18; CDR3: ASSLTTGTGYT
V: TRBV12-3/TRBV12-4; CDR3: ASSHSGGGYT
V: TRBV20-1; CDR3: STGPPGWDTEAF
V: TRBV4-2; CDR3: ASSPVAGGNSPLH
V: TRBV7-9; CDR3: ASSPRPNSPLH
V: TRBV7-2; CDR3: ASSRTGTWDSPLH
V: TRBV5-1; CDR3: ASSLTVQETQY
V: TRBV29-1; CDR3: SVAENIQY
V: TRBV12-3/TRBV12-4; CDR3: ASRGQGEQY
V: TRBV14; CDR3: ASTSGNYNEQF
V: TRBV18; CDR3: ASSPILRGRNEQF
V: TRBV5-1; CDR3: ASSKAVNEKLF
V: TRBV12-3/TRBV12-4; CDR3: ASRGGGYNEQF
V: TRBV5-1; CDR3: ASSNLSGNTIY
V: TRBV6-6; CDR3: ASSYFSTPDRSVSVSGNTIY
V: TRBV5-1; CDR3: ASSLNGANTEAF
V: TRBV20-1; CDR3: SARPAGGRETQY
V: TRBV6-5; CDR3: ASSYGGGQGNYGYT
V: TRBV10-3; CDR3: AISAGGFYNEQF
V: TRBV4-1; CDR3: ASSLGRARLAGAYTGELF
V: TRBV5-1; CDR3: ASSTDRDWETQY
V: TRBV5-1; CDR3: ASSSGTGNEKLF
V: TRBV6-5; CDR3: ASRRGLASGELF
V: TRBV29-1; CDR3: SVVGPMNTEAF
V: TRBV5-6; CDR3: ASSLTSGGRTDTQY
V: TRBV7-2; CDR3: ASSRPGGRTDTQY